The rows below give T cell receptor beta chains drawn from one sample of a study of T cell repertoires in cytomegalovirus infection. TCRdb used MiXCR to reprocess the reads, holding one entry per CDR3 protein. This repertoire shows about a million distinct CDR3 sequences, roughly 30% found once; its top ten account for more than 13%. These receptors lack a known antigen. The sample here was cultured CD8+ T cells from PBMCs, taken from culture after CMV antigen stimulation. The receptors derive from a human donor in good health (CMV status not recorded). Some clones in this sample may be carry-over from other donors' samples. The CDR3 runs from the conserved cysteine through the conserved F or W. D genes are given only for firm matches. Where a row states a size, it is once, few, many or the class of an expanded clone; other rows omit it.

clone_size j_call d_call v_call cdr3_length cdr3_aa cdr3_nt
NA TRBJ1-2 NA TRBV20-1 13 CSATSTLGYGYTF TGCAGTGCAACTAGTACCCTGGGCTATGGCTACACCTTC
few TRBJ2-2 TRBD1 TRBV9 15 CASSDDRGNTGELFF TGTGCCAGCAGCGACGACAGGGGGAACACCGGGGAGCTGTTTTTT
few TRBJ2-7 NA TRBV6-6 13 CASSPGGLGEQYF TGTGCCAGCAGCCCTGGGGGCCTGGGCGAGCAGTACTTC
many TRBJ1-5 NA TRBV7-2 16 CASSFGPQGGNQPQHF TGTGCCAGCAGCTTTGGGCCCCAGGGTGGCAATCAGCCCCAGCATTTT
NA TRBJ2-3 NA TRBV19 14 CASRVGLPQDTQYF TGTGCCAGTAGAGTGGGACTTCCTCAGGATACGCAGTATTTT
NA TRBJ2-1 NA TRBV13 14 CASSPVTGLNEQFF TGTGCCAGCAGCCCAGTAACGGGGCTCAATGAGCAGTTCTTC
NA TRBJ2-5 NA TRBV5-4 15 CASSTGQVEGETQYF TGTGCCAGCAGCACCGGACAGGTGGAGGGGGAGACCCAGTACTTC
NA TRBJ2-1 NA TRBV25-1 15 CASSEGGFTYNEQFF TGTGCCAGCAGTGAAGGCGGTTTTACCTACAATGAGCAGTTCTTC
NA TRBJ1-1 NA TRBV29-1 19 CSAYLPDAPKGSQSTEAFF TGCAGCGCATACCTACCGGACGCCCCGAAGGGTTCTCAATCCACTGAAGCTTTCTTT
many TRBJ1-1 NA TRBV4-2 15 CASSLGGGQNTEAFF TGTGCCAGCAGTCTGGGGGGGGGACAGAACACTGAAGCTTTCTTT
NA TRBJ2-4 TRBD1 TRBV9 16 CASSALTGEAINIQYF TGTGCCAGCAGCGCCCTGACAGGGGAGGCGATTAACATTCAGTACTTC
few TRBJ2-2 NA TRBV2 13 CTRQWRDTGELFF TGTACTCGACAGTGGAGGGACACCGGGGAGCTGTTTTTT
NA TRBJ2-1 NA TRBV11-3 15 CASSLFSSSYNEQFF TGTGCCAGCAGCTTATTTTCGAGCTCCTACAATGAGCAGTTCTTC
few TRBJ2-2 TRBD1 TRBV7-4 15 CASSFDRGLTGELFF TGTGCCAGCAGCTTCGACAGGGGGCTTACCGGGGAGCTGTTTTTT
NA TRBJ1-4 NA TRBV9 16 CASSPTGGGSNEKLFF TGTGCCAGCAGCCCCACCGGGGGGGGCTCTAATGAAAAACTGTTTTTT
NA TRBJ2-5 NA TRBV6-2/TRBV6-3 15 CASSPLRDREETQYF TGTGCCAGCAGCCCACTCCGGGACCGAGAAGAGACCCAGTACTTC
NA TRBJ1-4 TRBD1 TRBV7-9 15 CASRYRDRDNEKLFF TGTGCCAGCAGATACCGGGACAGGGATAATGAAAAACTGTTTTTT
once TRBJ2-7 TRBD1 TRBV27 13 CASSQTGFHEQYF TGTGCCAGCAGCCAGACAGGGTTCCACGAGCAGTACTTC
NA TRBJ2-2 NA TRBV12-3/TRBV12-4 15 CASSFLIGVTGELFF TGTGCCAGCAGTTTTCTCATCGGGGTTACCGGGGAGCTGTTTTTT
NA TRBJ1-2 NA TRBV28 10 CATGSGGYTF TGTGCCACCGGTTCTGGGGGCTACACCTTC
few TRBJ1-5 NA TRBV13 13 CASSLGRAWPQHF TGTGCCAGCAGCTTAGGACGGGCATGGCCCCAGCATTTT
NA TRBJ2-6 NA TRBV11-2 17 CASSSLGLSSGANVLTF TGTGCCAGCAGCTCCCTTGGGTTAAGCTCTGGGGCCAACGTCCTGACTTTC
few TRBJ2-2 NA TRBV7-3 17 CASSLARRGGGTGELFF TGTGCCAGCAGCTTAGCCCGGAGGGGAGGAGGGACCGGGGAGCTGTTTTTT
NA TRBJ2-3 TRBD2 TRBV5-6 16 CASSLLAGGGTDTQYF TGTGCCAGCAGCTTACTAGCGGGGGGAGGCACAGATACGCAGTATTTT
few TRBJ2-7 NA TRBV20-1 13 CSARGPDSYEQYF TGCAGTGCAAGAGGACCGGACTCCTACGAGCAGTACTTC
NA TRBJ2-3 NA TRBV5-1 15 CASSLEGVSTDTQYF TGCGCCAGCAGCTTGGAGGGAGTTAGCACAGATACGCAGTATTTT
NA TRBJ2-7 TRBD1 TRBV6-1 14 CASTRGQGNPEQYF TGTGCCAGCACCCGGGGACAGGGTAACCCCGAGCAGTACTTC
few TRBJ1-4 TRBD1 TRBV6-5 18 CASSYSQGAGFTNEKLFF TGTGCCAGCAGTTACAGCCAGGGGGCCGGGTTCACTAATGAAAAACTGTTTTTT
NA TRBJ2-7 NA TRBV7-9 14 CASSSSGQGYEQYF TGTGCCAGCAGCTCATCGGGGCAGGGTTACGAGCAGTACTTC
NA TRBJ2-1 TRBD2 TRBV7-9 18 CASSPSMGLAGVYNEQFF TGTGCCAGCAGCCCTAGTATGGGACTAGCGGGGGTCTACAATGAGCAGTTCTTC
NA TRBJ2-1 TRBD1 TRBV25-1 14 CASTGTGGYNEQFF TGTGCCAGCACTGGGACAGGGGGTTACAATGAGCAGTTCTTC
NA TRBJ2-3 NA TRBV7-6 17 CASSLSGIGIRTDTQYF TGTGCCAGCAGCTTAAGTGGAATAGGGATCCGCACAGATACGCAGTATTTT
many TRBJ1-2 NA TRBV7-2 16 CASSLVSGGTGYGYTF TGTGCCAGCAGCTTAGTATCCGGCGGTACAGGCTATGGCTACACCTTC
few TRBJ2-3 TRBD2 TRBV7-9 16 CASSPGLAGKLDTQYF TGTGCCAGCAGCCCAGGGCTAGCGGGGAAATTGGATACGCAGTATTTT
NA TRBJ2-1 TRBD1 TRBV7-9 16 CASSSWDREGYNEQFF TGTGCCAGCAGCTCTTGGGACAGGGAAGGCTACAATGAGCAGTTCTTC
NA TRBJ2-1 NA TRBV20-1 14 CSARETYAHNEQFF TGCAGTGCTAGAGAGACTTACGCCCACAATGAGCAGTTCTTC
many TRBJ1-5 NA TRBV7-8 14 CASSFSQGNQPQHF TGTGCCAGCAGCTTCTCACAGGGAAATCAGCCCCAGCATTTT
few TRBJ2-4 NA TRBV15 14 CAITSQGGKNIQYF TGTGCCATCACGTCCCAGGGCGGCAAAAACATTCAGTACTTC
NA TRBJ1-3 TRBD1 TRBV12-3/TRBV12-4 17 CASSWTGPLGAGNTIYF TGTGCCAGCAGTTGGACAGGGCCCTTGGGGGCTGGAAACACCATATATTTT
NA TRBJ2-1 NA TRBV15 16 CATSRDIGTTDNEQFF TGTGCCACCAGCAGAGATATAGGGACCACCGACAATGAGCAGTTCTTC
NA TRBJ2-6 NA TRBV7-8 16 CASSLVADSGANVLTF TGTGCCAGCAGCTTAGTGGCGGACTCTGGGGCCAACGTCCTGACTTTC
NA TRBJ2-2 TRBD1 TRBV7-6 19 CASNWEPGQGALDTGELFF TGTGCCAGCAACTGGGAGCCGGGACAGGGGGCTTTAGACACCGGGGAGCTGTTTTTT
NA TRBJ2-3 NA TRBV7-2 15 CSRSSINLITDTQYF TGTTCCAGGAGCTCTATAAACCTGATCACAGATACGCAGTATTTT
NA TRBJ2-7 TRBD2 TRBV10-3 16 CAISVVLAGVRNEQYF TGTGCCATCAGTGTCGTACTAGCGGGGGTCCGGAACGAGCAGTACTTC
many TRBJ2-7 TRBD2 TRBV7-8 15 CASSPLAGVSYEQYF TGTGCCAGCAGCCCCCTAGCGGGGGTGTCCTACGAGCAGTACTTC
many TRBJ2-3 TRBD1 TRBV7-9 15 CASSLTGERPDTQYF TGTGCCAGCAGCTTGACAGGGGAAAGGCCAGATACGCAGTATTTT
NA TRBJ2-7 NA TRBV12-3/TRBV12-4 15 CASSQSRAGSYEQYF TGTGCCAGCAGCCAAAGCAGGGCTGGCTCCTACGAGCAGTACTTC
NA TRBJ2-5 TRBD1 TRBV12-5 18 CASGIPKGQGAGGETQYF TGTGCTAGTGGTATCCCTAAGGGACAGGGGGCCGGGGGGGAGACCCAGTACTTC
many TRBJ1-1 NA TRBV7-6 18 CASSLRDRRGSMNTEAFF TGTGCCAGCAGCTTAAGAGACCGGAGGGGTTCGATGAACACTGAAGCTTTCTTT
NA TRBJ2-3 NA TRBV28 14 CASNNPGTTDTQYF TGTGCCAGCAATAACCCAGGGACGACAGATACGCAGTATTTT
NA TRBJ1-1 NA TRBV4-3 14 CASSQGGGLAEAFF TGCGCCAGCAGCCAAGGGGGGGGGCTGGCTGAAGCTTTCTTT
many TRBJ2-1 TRBD1 TRBV12-3/TRBV12-4 12 CASATGDNEQFF TGTGCCAGCGCAACAGGGGACAATGAGCAGTTCTTC
few TRBJ1-3 NA TRBV6-1 15 CASSEAGSSGNTIYF TGTGCCAGCAGTGAAGCTGGGAGCTCTGGAAACACCATATATTTT
NA TRBJ1-2 TRBD1 TRBV6-5 12 CASTGTGSGYTF TGTGCCAGCACCGGGACAGGGTCTGGCTACACCTTC
NA TRBJ2-2 NA TRBV7-6 14 CASSLVGETGELFF TGTGCCAGCAGCTTAGTCGGGGAAACCGGGGAGCTGTTTTTT
once TRBJ2-5 TRBD2 TRBV27 14 CASSWSGGAETQYF TGTGCCAGCAGTTGGAGCGGGGGGGCAGAGACCCAGTACTTC
many TRBJ2-3 NA TRBV6-1 16 CASSPRNGLNADTQYF TGTGCCAGCAGTCCAAGGAACGGCCTTAACGCAGATACGCAGTATTTT
NA TRBJ2-5 NA TRBV12-3/TRBV12-4 14 CASRTLGRGETQYF TGTGCCAGCAGGACCTTGGGTCGAGGGGAGACCCAGTACTTC